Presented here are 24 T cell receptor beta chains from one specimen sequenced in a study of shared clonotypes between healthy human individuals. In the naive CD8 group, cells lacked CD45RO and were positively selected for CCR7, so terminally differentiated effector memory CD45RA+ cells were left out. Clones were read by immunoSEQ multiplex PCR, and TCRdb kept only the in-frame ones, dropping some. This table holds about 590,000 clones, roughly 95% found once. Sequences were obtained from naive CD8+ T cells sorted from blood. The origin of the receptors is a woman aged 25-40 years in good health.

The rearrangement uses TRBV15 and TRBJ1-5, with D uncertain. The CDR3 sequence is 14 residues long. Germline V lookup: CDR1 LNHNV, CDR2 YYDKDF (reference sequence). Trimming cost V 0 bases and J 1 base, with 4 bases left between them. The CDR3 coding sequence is TGTGCCACCAGCAGAGATAAAAGCAATCAGCCCCAGCATTTT. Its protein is CATSRDKSNQPQHF.

In DNA form, the CDR3 reads TGTGCCACCAGCGGTGGGGGGGGGCCCTACGAGCAGTACTTC. Amino acid sequence: CATSGGGGPYEQYF. This rearrangement joins TRBV15 to TRBJ2-7; D is possibly TRBD2 (7 bases). V was shortened by 5 bases and J by 2 bases, with 13 bases between the two germline ends. Germline CDR1 is LNHNV and CDR2 is YYDKDF (reference sequence). The CDR3 is 14 residues long.

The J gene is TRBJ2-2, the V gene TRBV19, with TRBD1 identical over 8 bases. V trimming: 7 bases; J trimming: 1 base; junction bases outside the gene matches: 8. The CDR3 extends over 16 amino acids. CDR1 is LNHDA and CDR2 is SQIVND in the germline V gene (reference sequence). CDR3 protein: CASIDRDRRNTGELFF. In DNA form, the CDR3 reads TGTGCCAGTATCGACCGGGACAGGAGGAACACCGGGGAGCTGTTTTTT.

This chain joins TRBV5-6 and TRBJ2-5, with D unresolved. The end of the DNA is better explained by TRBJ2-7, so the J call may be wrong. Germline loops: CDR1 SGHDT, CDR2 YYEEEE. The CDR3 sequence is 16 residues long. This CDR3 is CASSYGPGLRSYEQYF. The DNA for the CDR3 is TGTGCCAGCAGCTATGGGCCCGGGCTTCGATCCTACGAGCAGTACTTC.

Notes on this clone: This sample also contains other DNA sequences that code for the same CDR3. The CDR3 spells CASSVGAGTEAFF. The CDR3 DNA reads as TGTGCCAGCAGCGTAGGTGCCGGGACTGAAGCTTTCTTT. This rearrangement joins TRBV9 to TRBJ1-1; unclear D gene. This CDR3 contains 13 residues. Germline-derived CDR1 and CDR2 are SGDLS and YYNGEE. The V and J ends lost 0 bases and 5 bases respectively, with 8 bases between them. Together with reference TRBV9 and TRBJ1-1, the CDR3 gives the full variable domain: DSGVTQTPKHLITATGQRVTLRCSPRSGDLSVYWYQQSLDQGLQFLIQYYNGEERAKGNILERFSAQQFPDLHSELNLSSLELGDSALYFCASSVGAGTEAFFGQGTRLTVV.

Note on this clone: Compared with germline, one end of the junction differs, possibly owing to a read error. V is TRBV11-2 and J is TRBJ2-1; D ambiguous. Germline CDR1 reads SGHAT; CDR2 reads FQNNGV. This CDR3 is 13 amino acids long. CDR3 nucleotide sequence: TGTGCCAGCAGCGTAGACAACTACAATGAGCAGTTCTTC. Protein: CASSVDNYNEQFF.

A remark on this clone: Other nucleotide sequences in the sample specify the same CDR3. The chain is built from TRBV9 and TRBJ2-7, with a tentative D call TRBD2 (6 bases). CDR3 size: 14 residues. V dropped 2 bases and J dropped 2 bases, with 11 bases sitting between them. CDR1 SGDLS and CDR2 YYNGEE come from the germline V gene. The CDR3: CASSVGGAPYEQYF. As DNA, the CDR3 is TGTGCCAGCAGCGTGGGGGGAGCCCCCTACGAGCAGTACTTC.

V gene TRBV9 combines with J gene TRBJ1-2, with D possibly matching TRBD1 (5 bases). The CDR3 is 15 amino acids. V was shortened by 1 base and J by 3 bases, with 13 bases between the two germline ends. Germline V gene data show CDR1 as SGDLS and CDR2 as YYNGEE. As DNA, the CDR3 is TGTGCCAGCAGCGTATCAGGGTCTCCTTACTATGGCTACACCTTC. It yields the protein CASSVSGSPYYGYTF.

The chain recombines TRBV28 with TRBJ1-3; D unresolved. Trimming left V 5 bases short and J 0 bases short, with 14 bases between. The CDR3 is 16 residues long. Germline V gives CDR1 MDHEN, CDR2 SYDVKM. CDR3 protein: CASSPPGGSSGNTIYF. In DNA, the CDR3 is TGTGCCAGCAGTCCCCCGGGAGGCAGCTCTGGAAACACCATATATTTT.

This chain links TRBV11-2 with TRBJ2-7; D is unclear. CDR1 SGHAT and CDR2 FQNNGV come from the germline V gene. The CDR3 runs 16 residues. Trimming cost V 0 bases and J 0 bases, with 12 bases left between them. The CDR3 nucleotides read TGTGCCAGCAGCTTAGATCTGACGTATAGCTCCTACGAGCAGTACTTC. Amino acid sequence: CASSLDLTYSSYEQYF.

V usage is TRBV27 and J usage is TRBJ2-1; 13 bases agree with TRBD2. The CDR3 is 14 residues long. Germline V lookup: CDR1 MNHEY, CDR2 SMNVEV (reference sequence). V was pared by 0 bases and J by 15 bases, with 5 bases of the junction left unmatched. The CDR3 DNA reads TGTGCCAGCAGTTTATCTTCGGGACTAGCGGGACTGTTCTTC. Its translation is CASSLSSGLAGLFF.

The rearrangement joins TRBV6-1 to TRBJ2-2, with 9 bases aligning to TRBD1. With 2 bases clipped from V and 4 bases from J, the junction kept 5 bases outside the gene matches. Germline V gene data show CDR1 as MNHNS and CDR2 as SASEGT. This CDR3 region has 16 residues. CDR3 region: CASSEYGTGITGELFF. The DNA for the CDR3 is TGTGCCAGCAGTGAATATGGGACAGGGATCACCGGGGAGCTGTTTTTT.

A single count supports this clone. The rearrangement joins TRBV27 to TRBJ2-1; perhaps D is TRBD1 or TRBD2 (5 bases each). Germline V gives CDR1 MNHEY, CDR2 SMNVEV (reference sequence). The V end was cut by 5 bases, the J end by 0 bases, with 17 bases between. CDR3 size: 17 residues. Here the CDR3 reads CASSPGTDTYSYNEQFF. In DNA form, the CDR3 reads TGTGCCAGCAGTCCGGGGACCGACACCTACTCCTACAATGAGCAGTTCTTC.

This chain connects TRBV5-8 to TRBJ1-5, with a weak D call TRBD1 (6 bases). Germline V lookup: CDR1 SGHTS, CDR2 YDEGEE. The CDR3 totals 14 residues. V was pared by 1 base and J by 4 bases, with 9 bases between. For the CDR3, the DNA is TGTGCCAGCAGCTTGAAGGACAGAAATCAGCCCCAGCATTTT. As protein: CASSLKDRNQPQHF. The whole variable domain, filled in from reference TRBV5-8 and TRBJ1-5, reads EAGVTQSPTHLIKTRGQQATLRCSPISGHTSVYWYQQALGLGLQFLLWYDEGEERNRGNFPPRFSGRQFPNYSSELNVNALELEDSALYLCASSLKDRNQPQHFGDGTRLSIL.

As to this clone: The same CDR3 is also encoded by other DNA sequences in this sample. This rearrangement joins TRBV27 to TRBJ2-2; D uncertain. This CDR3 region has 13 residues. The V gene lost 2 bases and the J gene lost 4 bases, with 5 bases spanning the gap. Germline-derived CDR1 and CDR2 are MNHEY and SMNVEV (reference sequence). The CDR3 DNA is TGTGCCAGCAGTTTAGGCGGCACCGGGGAGCTGTTTTTT. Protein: CASSLGGTGELFF.

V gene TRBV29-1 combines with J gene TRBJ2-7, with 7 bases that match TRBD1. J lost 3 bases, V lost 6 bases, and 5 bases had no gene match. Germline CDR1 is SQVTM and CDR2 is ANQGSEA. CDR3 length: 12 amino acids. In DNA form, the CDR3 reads TGCAGCGTAAGGGACAGCTACTACGAGCAGTACTTC. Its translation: CSVRDSYYEQYF.

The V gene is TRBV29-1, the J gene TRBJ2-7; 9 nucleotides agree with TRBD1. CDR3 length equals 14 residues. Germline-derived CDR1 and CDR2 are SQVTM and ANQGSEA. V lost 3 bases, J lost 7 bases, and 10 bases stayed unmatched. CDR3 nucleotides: TGCAGCGTTGAGTCCGGGACAGGGTCGGGGGAGCAGTACTTC. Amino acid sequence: CSVESGTGSGEQYF.

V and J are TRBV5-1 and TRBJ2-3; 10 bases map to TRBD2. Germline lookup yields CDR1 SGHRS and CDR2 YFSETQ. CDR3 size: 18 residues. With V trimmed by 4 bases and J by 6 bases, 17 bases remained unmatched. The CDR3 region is CASSPKGLAGVRGDTQYF. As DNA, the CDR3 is TGCGCCAGCAGCCCAAAGGGCCTAGCGGGAGTGAGGGGCGATACGCAGTATTTT.

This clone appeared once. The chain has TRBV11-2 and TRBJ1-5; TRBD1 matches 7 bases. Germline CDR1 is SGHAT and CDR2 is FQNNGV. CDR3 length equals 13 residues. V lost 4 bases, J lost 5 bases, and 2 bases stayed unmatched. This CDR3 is CASSSTGDQPQHF. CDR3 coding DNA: TGTGCCAGCAGCTCAACAGGGGATCAGCCCCAGCATTTT.

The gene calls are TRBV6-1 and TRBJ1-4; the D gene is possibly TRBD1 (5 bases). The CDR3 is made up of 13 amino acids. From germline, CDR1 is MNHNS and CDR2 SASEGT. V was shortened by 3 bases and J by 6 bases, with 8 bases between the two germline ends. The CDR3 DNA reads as TGTGCCAGCAGTGAGCAGGGTGATGAAAAACTGTTTTTT. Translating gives CASSEQGDEKLFF.

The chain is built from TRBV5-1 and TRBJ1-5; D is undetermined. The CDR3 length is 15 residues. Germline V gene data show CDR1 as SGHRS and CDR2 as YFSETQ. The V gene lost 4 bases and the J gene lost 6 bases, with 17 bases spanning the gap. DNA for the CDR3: TGCGCCAGCAGCCCCCATCCTACCTCGGGTCAGCCCCAGCATTTT. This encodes CASSPHPTSGQPQHF.

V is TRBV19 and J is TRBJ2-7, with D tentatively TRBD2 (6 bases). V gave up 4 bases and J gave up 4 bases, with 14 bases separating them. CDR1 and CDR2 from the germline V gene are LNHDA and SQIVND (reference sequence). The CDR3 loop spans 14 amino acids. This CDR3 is CASSKTRGKYEQYF. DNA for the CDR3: TGTGCCAGTAGTAAGACGCGGGGCAAGTACGAGCAGTACTTC.

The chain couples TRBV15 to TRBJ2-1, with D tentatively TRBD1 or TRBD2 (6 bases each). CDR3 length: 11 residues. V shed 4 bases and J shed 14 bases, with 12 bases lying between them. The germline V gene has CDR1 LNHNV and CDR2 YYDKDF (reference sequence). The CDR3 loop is CATSTLRGEFF. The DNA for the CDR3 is TGTGCCACCAGCACCCTAAGGGGGGAGTTCTTC. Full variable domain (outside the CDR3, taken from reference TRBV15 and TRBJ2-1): DAMVIQNPRYQVTQFGKPVTLSCSQTLNHNVMYWYQQKSSQAPKLLFHYYDKDFNNEADTPDNFQSRRPNTSFCFLDIRSPGLGDTAMYLCATSTLRGEFFGPGTRLTVL.

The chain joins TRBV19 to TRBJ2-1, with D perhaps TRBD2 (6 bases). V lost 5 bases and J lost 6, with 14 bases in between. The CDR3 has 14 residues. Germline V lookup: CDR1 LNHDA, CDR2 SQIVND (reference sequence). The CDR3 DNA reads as TGTGCCAGTAGTGTGGGGACTCCACTCAATGAGCAGTTCTTC. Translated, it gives CASSVGTPLNEQFF.